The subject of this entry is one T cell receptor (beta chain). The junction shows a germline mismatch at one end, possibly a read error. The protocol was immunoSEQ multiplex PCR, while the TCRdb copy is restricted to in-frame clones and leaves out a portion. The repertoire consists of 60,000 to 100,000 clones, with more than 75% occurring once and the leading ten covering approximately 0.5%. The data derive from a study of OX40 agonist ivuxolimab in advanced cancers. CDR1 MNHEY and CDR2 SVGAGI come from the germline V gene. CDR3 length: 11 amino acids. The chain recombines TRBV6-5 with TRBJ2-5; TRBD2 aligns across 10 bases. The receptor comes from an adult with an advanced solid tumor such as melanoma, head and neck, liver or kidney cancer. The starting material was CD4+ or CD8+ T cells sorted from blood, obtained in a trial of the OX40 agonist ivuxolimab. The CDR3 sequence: CASSTSGNVHF. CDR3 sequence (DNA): TGTGCCAGCAGTACTAGCGGGAACGTGCACTTC.